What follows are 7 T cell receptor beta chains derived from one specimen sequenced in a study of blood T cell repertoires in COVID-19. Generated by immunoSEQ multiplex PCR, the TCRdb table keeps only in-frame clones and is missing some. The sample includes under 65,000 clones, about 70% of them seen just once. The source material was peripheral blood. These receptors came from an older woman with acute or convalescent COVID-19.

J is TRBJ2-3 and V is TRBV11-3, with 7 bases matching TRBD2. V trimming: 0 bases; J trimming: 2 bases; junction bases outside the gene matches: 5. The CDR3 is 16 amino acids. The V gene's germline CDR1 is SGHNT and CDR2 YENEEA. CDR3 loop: CASSLDGRDPTDTQYF. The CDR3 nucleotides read TGTGCCAGCAGCTTAGATGGGAGGGATCCCACAGATACGCAGTATTTT. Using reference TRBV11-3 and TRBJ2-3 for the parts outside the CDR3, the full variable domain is EAGVVQSPRYKIIEKKQPVAFWCNPISGHNTLYWYLQNLGQGPELLIRYENEEAVDDSQLPKDRFSAERLKGVDSTLKIQPAELGDSAVYLCASSLDGRDPTDTQYFGPGTRLTVL.

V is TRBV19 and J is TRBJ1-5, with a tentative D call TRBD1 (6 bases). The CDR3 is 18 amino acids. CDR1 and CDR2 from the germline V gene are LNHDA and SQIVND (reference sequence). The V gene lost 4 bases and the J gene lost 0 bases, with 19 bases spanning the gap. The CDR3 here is CASSTTGYGKYSNQPQHF. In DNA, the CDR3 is TGTGCCAGTAGTACGACAGGTTACGGCAAATATAGCAATCAGCCCCAGCATTTT.

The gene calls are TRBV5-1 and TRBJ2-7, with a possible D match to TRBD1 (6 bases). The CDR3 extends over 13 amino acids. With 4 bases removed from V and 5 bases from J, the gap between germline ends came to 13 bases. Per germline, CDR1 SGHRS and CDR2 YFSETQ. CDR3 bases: TGCGCCAGCAGCCACAGGGTTGACCACGAGCAGTACTTC. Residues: CASSHRVDHEQYF. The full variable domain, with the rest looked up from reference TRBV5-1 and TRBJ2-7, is KAGVTQTPRYLIKTRGQQVTLSCSPISGHRSVSWYQQTPGQGLQFLFEYFSETQRNKGNFPGRFSGRQFSNSRSEMNVSTLELGDSALYLCASSHRVDHEQYFGPGTRLTVT.

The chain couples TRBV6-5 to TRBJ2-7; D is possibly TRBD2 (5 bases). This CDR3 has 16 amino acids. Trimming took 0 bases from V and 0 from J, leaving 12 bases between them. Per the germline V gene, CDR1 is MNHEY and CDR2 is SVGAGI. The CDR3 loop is CASSYSRASSSYEQYF. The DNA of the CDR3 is TGTGCCAGCAGTTACTCGAGGGCCTCCAGCTCCTACGAGCAGTACTTC.

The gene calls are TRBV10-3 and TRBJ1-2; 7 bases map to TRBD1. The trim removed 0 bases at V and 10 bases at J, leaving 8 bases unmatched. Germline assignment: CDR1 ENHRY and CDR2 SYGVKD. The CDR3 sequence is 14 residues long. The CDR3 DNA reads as TGTGCCATCAGTGAGTCGAGGGACAGAGGCTCCTACACCTTC. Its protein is CAISESRDRGSYTF.

CDR3 in DNA: TGTGCCAGTACCCCGAGCTCTGGAAACACCATATATTTT. As protein: CASTPSSGNTIYF. The chain links TRBV19 to TRBJ1-3; no definite D call. The germline V gene encodes CDR1 LNHDA and CDR2 SQIVND (reference sequence). Trimming removed 7 bases at V and 0 bases at J, with 7 bases between. The CDR3 covers 13 residues.

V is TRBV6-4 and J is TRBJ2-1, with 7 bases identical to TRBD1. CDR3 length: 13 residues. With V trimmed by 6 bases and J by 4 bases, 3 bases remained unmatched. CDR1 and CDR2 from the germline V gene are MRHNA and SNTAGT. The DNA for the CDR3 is TGTGCCAGCAGCGCGGACAGGTACAATGAGCAGTTCTTC. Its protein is CASSADRYNEQFF.